Listed below are T cell receptor beta chains from one sample, sequenced in a study of beta chain features in type 1 diabetes. Clones were sequenced by immunoSEQ multiplex PCR, and TCRdb holds only the in-frame ones, with some missing. This table holds about 900,000 clones, 15% to 20% found once. The specimen sequenced was naive CD4+ T cells from blood. All receptors derive from a woman aged 18-35 years in good health. The CDR3 runs from the conserved cysteine through the conserved F or W. The order of the fields is clone size, J gene, V gene, D gene, CDR3 DNA, CDR3 protein. The D gene is left open where the match is weak. Some rows mark clone size as missing; the rest say once, few, many or name a class of expanded clone.

few,TRBJ2-3,TRBV28,-,TGTGCCAGCAGTCCTCCCCAATGGCGCACAGATACGCAGTATTTT,CASSPPQWRTDTQYF
few,TRBJ1-3,TRBV4-3,-,TGCGCCAGCAGCCATACAGGGTTCGGAAACACCATATATTTT,CASSHTGFGNTIYF
-,TRBJ2-5,TRBV7-9,-,TGTGCCAGCAGCGTTGGCAGGGCCACACAAGAGACCCAGTACTTC,CASSVGRATQETQYF
-,TRBJ2-1,TRBV7-9,TRBD2,TGTGCCAGCGAATGGGGGGGTGGTGAGCAGTTCTTC,CASEWGGGEQFF
-,TRBJ2-3,TRBV28,-,TGTGCCAGCAGTCCCCCTCGGGCGGTACTGGAGGATACGCAGTATTTT,CASSPPRAVLEDTQYF
few,TRBJ2-3,TRBV4-3,-,TGCGCCAGCAGCCAAAATATCGCCGGGAAGGCAGATACGCAGTATTTT,CASSQNIAGKADTQYF
-,TRBJ2-5,TRBV27,TRBD2,TGTGCCAGCAGCAAGTGGTGGACTAGCGGGAAAGCAGTGGAGACCCAGTACTTC,CASSKWWTSGKAVETQYF
few,TRBJ2-1,TRBV7-2,TRBD2,TGTGCCAGCAGCCAGGGACTAGCGGATAACAATGAGCAGTTCTTC,CASSQGLADNNEQFF
few,TRBJ2-1,TRBV21-1,-,TGTGCCAGCAGCAAATTTAGGGACAGGGCATACAATGAGCAGTTCTTC,CASSKFRDRAYNEQFF
few,TRBJ2-6,TRBV28,-,TGTGCCAGCAGCTCCGTAGGCTCTGGGGCCAACGTCCTGACTTTC,CASSSVGSGANVLTF
few,TRBJ2-2,TRBV15,-,TGTGCCACCAGCCGAATTGGCACCGGGGAGCTGTTTTTT,CATSRIGTGELFF
few,TRBJ2-5,TRBV19,-,TGTGCCAGTAGTACAGAGGACGTCCAAGAGACCCAGTACTTC,CASSTEDVQETQYF
few,TRBJ2-7,TRBV11-2,TRBD2,TGTGCCAGCAGCTCCACAGGGGGGGGGACTAGCGGACAGTCCTACGAGCAGTACTTC,CASSSTGGGTSGQSYEQYF
-,TRBJ2-3,TRBV29-1,-,TGCAGCGTTGTCAGGACTGCTGTCACAGATACGCAGTATTTT,CSVVRTAVTDTQYF
few,TRBJ2-1,TRBV5-4,TRBD2,TGTGCCAGCAGCCGGGCACTAGCGGGAGGGCTGCAGTTCTTC,CASSRALAGGLQFF
-,TRBJ2-3,TRBV4-2,-,TGTGCCAGCAGCCAAGCCCAGGGAGCCAGCACAGATACGCAGTATTTT,CASSQAQGASTDTQYF
few,TRBJ2-5,TRBV7-2,-,TGTGCCAGCAGCATTAGGGAGACCCAGTACTTC,CASSIRETQYF
-,TRBJ2-1,TRBV7-9,-,TGTGCCAGCAGCTTAGAGATGGGGGGACGAACCAACAATGAGCAGTTCTTC,CASSLEMGGRTNNEQFF
few,TRBJ2-3,TRBV15,-,TGTGCCACCAGCAGAGATTGGGGTACAGATACGCAGTATTTT,CATSRDWGTDTQYF
few,TRBJ2-7,TRBV5-4,TRBD2,TGTGCCAGCAGCGGCCGACCCTTGACTAGCGAGGTTTACGAGCAGTACTTC,CASSGRPLTSEVYEQYF
-,TRBJ2-2,TRBV11-1,-,TGTGCCAGCAGAACGAGGGTGGGGACCGGGGAGCTGTTTTTT,CASRTRVGTGELFF
few,TRBJ2-7,TRBV4-2,-,TGTGCCAGCAGCCAAGGAGGGCTGCGGGATGGAGTTTACGAGCAGTACTTC,CASSQGGLRDGVYEQYF
few,TRBJ2-5,TRBV7-9,TRBD1,TGTGCCAGCAGCCCGACAGGGCCGGGAGAGACCCAGTACTTC,CASSPTGPGETQYF
-,TRBJ2-1,TRBV28,TRBD1,TGTGCCAGCAGTTTATCAGGGACAGGGACGATTGAGCAGTTCTTC,CASSLSGTGTIEQFF
-,TRBJ2-1,TRBV27,-,TGTGCCAGCAGTTTAGTGGGAGTCAATGAGCAGTTCTTC,CASSLVGVNEQFF
-,TRBJ1-3,TRBV9,TRBD1,TGTGCCAGCAGCGTAAGACAGGGACCGGGAAACACCATATATTTT,CASSVRQGPGNTIYF
few,TRBJ2-1,TRBV7-3,-,TGTGCCAGCAGCTCCCTCCCCCCAAATGAGCAGTTCTTC,CASSSLPPNEQFF
few,TRBJ2-5,TRBV7-9,-,TGTGCCAGCAGCCAAAGATCTCCGGGAGCTGGGGTAGAGACCCAGTACTTC,CASSQRSPGAGVETQYF
few,TRBJ2-5,TRBV2,-,TGTGCCAGCAGTGACGGGTTAAAAGAGACCCAGTACTTC,CASSDGLKETQYF
few,TRBJ2-1,TRBV7-2,TRBD2,TGTGCCAGCAGCCGAACTAGCGGGAACAATGAGCAGTTCTTC,CASSRTSGNNEQFF
-,TRBJ2-7,TRBV5-6,TRBD1,TGTGCCAGCAGCCCGGACAAGGGACAGCGAGCCTACGAGCAGTACTTC,CASSPDKGQRAYEQYF
few,TRBJ2-7,TRBV5-4,-,TGTGCCAGCAGCCCACCGGGGGTGGGCGAGCAGTACTTC,CASSPPGVGEQYF
-,TRBJ1-1,TRBV29-1,-,TGCAGCGTTGCGAACAGGTTGAACACTGAAGCTTTCTTT,CSVANRLNTEAFF
-,TRBJ1-4,TRBV27,-,TGTGCCAGCAGAGGAGAAAAACTGTTTTTT,CASRGEKLFF
few,TRBJ1-2,TRBV28,-,TGTGCCAGCAGTTTCAGCAGCTATGGCTACACCTTC,CASSFSSYGYTF
few,TRBJ1-5,TRBV6-1,-,TGTGCCAGCAGTGAGAAAGGCAATCAGCCCCAGCATTTT,CASSEKGNQPQHF
few,TRBJ2-6,TRBV7-9,-,TGTGCCAGCGCGGAGGGCAGGGGGATATCTGGGGCCAACGTCCTGACTTTC,CASAEGRGISGANVLTF
-,TRBJ1-2,TRBV28,TRBD1,TGTGCCAGCAGCCCGGGGACAGGGTATGGCTACACCTTC,CASSPGTGYGYTF
-,TRBJ2-1,TRBV11-2,-,TGTGCCAGCAGACCTACAGTGAGAGGGCCCGAGCCTTACAATGAGCAGTTCTTC,CASRPTVRGPEPYNEQFF
few,TRBJ2-3,TRBV27,TRBD1,TGTGCCAGCAGTTTCCCCGGACAGGGGAAGGTCAGGCAGTATTTT,CASSFPGQGKVRQYF
-,TRBJ2-5,TRBV7-9,-,TGTGCCAGCAGCTTGGGCGGGCCAGGGCAAGAGACCCAGTACTTC,CASSLGGPGQETQYF
-,TRBJ2-6,TRBV5-1,TRBD1,TGCGCCAGCAGCTTCGGACAGGGGCTCACTGGGGCCAACGTCCTGACTTTC,CASSFGQGLTGANVLTF
-,TRBJ2-1,TRBV28,TRBD2,TGTGCCAGCAGTATGAGACTAGCGTTGAATGAGCAGTTCTTC,CASSMRLALNEQFF
many,TRBJ2-1,TRBV5-4,TRBD2,TGTGCCAGCAGCGGACTAGCGGGAGGGTACAATGAGCAGTTCTTC,CASSGLAGGYNEQFF
-,TRBJ1-1,TRBV5-4,-,TGTGCCAGCACCTTCGGAACAGGGTCATGGAACACTGAAGCTTTCTTT,CASTFGTGSWNTEAFF
few,TRBJ2-1,TRBV7-3,-,TGTGCCAGCAGCTTAGCCGGAGCCTCCTACAATGAGCAGTTCTTC,CASSLAGASYNEQFF
-,TRBJ2-1,TRBV29-1,-,TGCAGCGTTGCTAGCCGAGGTGATAGACGGCGCAATGAGCAGTTCTTC,CSVASRGDRRRNEQFF
-,TRBJ2-7,TRBV15,-,TGTGCCACCAGCAGAGCCCGCTCCTACGAGCAGTACTTC,CATSRARSYEQYF
-,TRBJ2-7,TRBV10-3,TRBD1,TGTGCCATCCGGAGACAGGGCTACGAGCAGTACTTC,CAIRRQGYEQYF
few,TRBJ1-4,TRBV28,TRBD1,TGTGCCAGCAGTTTAAGGCCGCTGGGACAGGGGACCGAAAAACTGTTTTTT,CASSLRPLGQGTEKLFF
-,TRBJ1-5,TRBV18,-,TGTGCCAGCTCACCCGGGCAATATAGCAATCAGCCCCAGCATTTT,CASSPGQYSNQPQHF